This record looks at one T cell receptor beta chain sequence and its context. The antigen remains undetermined. The data were obtained in a study of blood T cells in healthy people across ages. Points from the study as a whole: CMV status of donors was not determined, possibly confounding expanded clonotype changes.

Researchers isolated at least 6 million PBMCs per sample. A second PCR, run for roughly 7 to 12 cycles, used a sample-barcoded 5' primer plus a J-beta primer mix. MiXCR, applied by TCRdb to the 5' RACE reads, yields one record per CDR3 protein. Altogether some 1.7 million distinct CDR3 sequences are present, roughly 28% being singletons, with the ten largest covering more than 6%. What was sequenced was blood. This TCR was recovered from a woman under 40 in good health.

The CDR3 nucleotides read TGTGCCAGCAGTTACTCGTGGTCCGGCGGGAGGGCCTACGAGCAGTACTTC. This sequence encodes CASSYSWSGGRAYEQYF. This chain links TRBV6-5 with TRBJ2-7, with 9 bases aligning to TRBD2. CDR3 length equals 17 residues. The V segment lost 0 bases and the J segment 2 bases; nucleotides outside the gene matches: 8. Germline V gene sequence: CDR1 MNHEY, CDR2 SVGAGI.